This TCR beta chain was sequenced during a study of tumor-infiltrating lymphocytes in primary liver carcinoma. Study-level background: Spanning 4.2 to 10 cm, the tumors were T1-T3 N0M0.

With respect to this clonotype: The antigen is unknown.

General study points: Overlap in tumor-adjacent and tumor-blood pairs fell below that of tumor region pairs.

The germline gives CDR1 MDHEN, CDR2 SYDVKM. The CDR3 has 18 amino acids. Trimming pared 6 bases from V and 2 bases from J, leaving 25 bases between. The blood RNA (from unsorted whole blood) was obtained, and germline DNA was also extracted. The patients, who had chronic HBV infection, were treatment-naive (untreated). Surgery was preceded by the collection of four milliliters of peripheral blood. Reverse transcription of around 500 ng total RNA with a constant-region primer produced TCR beta cDNA. For TCR beta, libraries were produced by three nested multiplex PCR rounds using slightly modified ARM-PCR. For roughly 11 cycles apiece, the opening two PCR rounds ran with TRBV1-TRBV30 forward primers and a C-beta reverse primer. MiXCR was run by TCRdb on the multiplex PCR reads, yielding one entry per CDR3 protein. The sample contains about 200,000 distinct CDR3 sequences, roughly two thirds of which appear only once.

The genes are TRBV28 and TRBJ1-2, with unresolved D. This receptor was obtained from a woman aged 60 to 75 with primary liver carcinoma and hepatitis B virus infection. The sequenced material came from peripheral blood. The CDR3 nucleotides read TGTGCCAGCAGCTCCTACTCTACAAACAGCGACCTAAACTATGGCTACACCTTC. Translated: CASSSYSTNSDLNYGYTF.